Shown below are 18 T cell receptor beta chains from a single sample sequenced in a study of shared clonotypes between healthy human individuals. TCRdb keeps only in-frame clones here, not all; method: immunoSEQ multiplex PCR. The table lists 2 million to 2.5 million clones, just over 90% of them singletons. Material for sequencing was naive CD4+ T cells from PBMCs. Subset of the sample: CD45RA+ positively selected. Every receptor here comes from a man younger than 35 in good health. Some clones in this sample may be carry-over from other donors' samples.

This sequence joins TRBV30 and TRBJ2-7; 10 nucleotides match TRBD2. Germline loops: CDR1 GTSNPN, CDR2 SVGIG (reference sequence). With V trimmed by 0 bases and J by 9 bases, 11 bases remained unmatched. The CDR3 runs to 15 residues. As DNA, the CDR3 is TGTGCCTGGAGTGTACAAGTAGCGGGGGGTGGTGGGCAGTACTTC. Translated: CAWSVQVAGGGGQYF.

In its sample, this clone was seen once. At one end the junction does not follow the germline gene, possibly because of a read error. The V and J genes are TRBV28 and TRBJ1-1; unclear D gene. CDR3 size: 12 residues. CDR1 is MDHEN, CDR2 SYDVKM, per germline. The CDR3 spells CASSSKGAEAFF. DNA for the CDR3: TGTGCCAGCAGTTCCAAGGGCGCTGAGGCTTTCTTT. Supplemented by reference TRBV28 and TRBJ1-1, the full variable domain reads DVKVTQSSRYLVKRTGEKVFLECVQDMDHENMFWYRQDPGLGLRLIYFSYDVKMKEKGDIPEGYSVSREKKERFSLILESASTNQTSMYLCASSSKGAEAFFGQGTRLTVV.

The chain has TRBV7-9 and TRBJ2-7, with TRBD2 as a possible D gene (6 bases). The CDR3 is 16 amino acids. Trimming cost V 5 bases and J 2 bases, with 19 bases left between them. The germline V gene has CDR1 SEHNR and CDR2 FQNEAQ (reference sequence). DNA for the CDR3: TGTGCCAGCAGCCCACGGATAATAGCGGAGCCCTACGAGCAGTACTTC. The encoded protein is CASSPRIIAEPYEQYF.

The J gene is TRBJ2-1, the V gene TRBV7-2; D unclear. Trimming removed 6 bases from V and 4 bases from J, with 7 bases in between. Germline V lookup: CDR1 SGHTA, CDR2 FQGNSA. The CDR3 loop spans 12 amino acids. The CDR3 DNA is TGTGCCAGCAGTCTCAGATACAATGAGCAGTTCTTC. Encoded protein: CASSLRYNEQFF.

For this clone: The sample has other DNA sequences that encode this CDR3 too. The chain recombines TRBV19 with TRBJ2-5; either TRBD1 or TRBD2 may fit D (6 bases each). The V end was cut by 3 bases, the J end by 5 bases, with 10 bases between. The CDR3 contains 13 residues. Germline V gene sequence: CDR1 LNHDA, CDR2 SQIVND (reference sequence). This chain's CDR3 is CASSIGGGETQYF. CDR3 bases: TGTGCCAGTAGTATCGGGGGCGGGGAGACCCAGTACTTC.

The chain couples TRBV7-8 to TRBJ2-1; 7 bases agree with TRBD2. Germline V gene sequence: CDR1 SGHVS, CDR2 FQNEAQ. The CDR3 has 13 amino acids. Germline trimming cut 8 bases from V and 7 bases from J; bases unmatched to any gene: 8. This chain's CDR3 is CASRLAQWNEQFF. CDR3 in DNA: TGTGCCAGCCGACTAGCCCAGTGGAATGAGCAGTTCTTC.

This clone occurred once. This chain uses TRBV5-1 with TRBJ1-1; 7 bases map to TRBD1. CDR3 length equals 13 residues. Trimming removed 5 bases from V and 0 bases from J; junction bases left unmatched: 1. Germline V lookup: CDR1 SGHRS, CDR2 YFSETQ. The CDR3 region has the DNA TGCGCCAGCAGGGGACAGATGAACACTGAAGCTTTCTTT. The encoded protein is CASRGQMNTEAFF.

This clone was recorded once. V is TRBV16 and J is TRBJ2-7, with a tentative D call TRBD2 (6 bases). The V gene's germline CDR1 is KGHSY and CDR2 FQNENV. The CDR3 is made up of 16 amino acids. V was cut by 1 base and J by 3 bases, with 16 bases left in between. The CDR3 DNA reads as TGTGCCAGCAGCCAATTCACGGGAGTACTCGGCTACGAGCAGTACTTC. This gives the protein CASSQFTGVLGYEQYF.

As for this clone: The same CDR3 also results from other DNA sequences found in this sample. CDR3 region: CASSPPGQDNQPQHF. The CDR3 DNA reads as TGTGCCAGCTCACCACCCGGACAGGACAATCAGCCCCAGCATTTT. The V call is TRBV18, the J call TRBJ1-5; TRBD1 matches at 7 bases. Looked up from germline, CDR1 is KGHSH and CDR2 is LQKENI. The CDR3 is 15 residues long. With 0 bases clipped from V and 3 bases from J, the junction kept 2 bases outside the gene matches.

The rearrangement joins TRBV5-1 to TRBJ2-3; possible D gene TRBD2, 5 bases. The ends were cut back, 1 base at V and 5 bases at J, with 11 bases in the middle. Germline assignment: CDR1 SGHRS and CDR2 YFSETQ. CDR3 length: 14 residues. The chain's CDR3 is CASSLLGGRDTQYF. For the CDR3, the DNA is TGCGCCAGCAGCTTGCTGGGCGGGCGAGATACGCAGTATTTT.

V gene TRBV6-1 combines with J gene TRBJ2-6; 8 nucleotides agree with TRBD2. The ends lost 3 bases at V and 3 bases at J; junction bases unmatched: 10. Germline loops: CDR1 MNHNS, CDR2 SASEGT. The CDR3 is 18 amino acids. As DNA, the CDR3 is TGTGCCAGCAGTGACGCCGGGACTAGTATACATGGGGCCAACGTCCTGACTTTC. Protein sequence: CASSDAGTSIHGANVLTF.

V and J are TRBV2 and TRBJ1-4; D gene ambiguous. V was shortened by 7 bases and J by 8 bases, with 11 bases between the two germline ends. This CDR3 has 12 residues. From germline, CDR1 is SNHLY and CDR2 FYNNEI. The CDR3 spells CASNRVGEKLFF. The CDR3 DNA follows: TGTGCCAGCAACCGGGTGGGCGAAAAACTGTTTTTT.

Comment on this clone: The identical CDR3 is also encoded by other nucleotide sequences in the sample. J is TRBJ1-4 and V is TRBV5-1, with 7 bases fitting TRBD1. Looked up from germline, CDR1 is SGHRS and CDR2 is YFSETQ. CDR3 size: 13 residues. After removal of 5 bases from V and 5 bases from J, the junction contained 3 bases not matched to a gene. CDR3 DNA: TGCGCCAGCAGAGGGACAGCAAATGAAAAACTGTTTTTT. Translated, it gives CASRGTANEKLFF.

This chain uses TRBV5-6 with TRBJ1-5; D gene unclear. Germline lookup yields CDR1 SGHDT and CDR2 YYEEEE. This CDR3 is built from 13 residues. V was trimmed by 0 bases and J by 7 bases, leaving 8 bases between them. The chain's CDR3 is CASSLAYTQPQHF. CDR3 nucleotide sequence: TGTGCCAGCAGCTTGGCCTACACGCAGCCCCAGCATTTT.

The V call is TRBV7-6, the J call TRBJ2-2, with a weak D call TRBD1 (5 bases). The V gene's germline CDR1 is SGHVS and CDR2 FNYEAQ. This CDR3 is built from 15 residues. The V and J ends lost 5 bases and 1 base respectively, with 11 bases between them. CDR3 protein: CASSPRVGNTGELFF. In nucleotides, the CDR3 is TGTGCCAGCAGCCCCAGGGTCGGGAACACCGGGGAGCTGTTTTTT.

The rearrangement joins TRBV4-1 to TRBJ1-5, with D tentatively TRBD1 (5 bases). V lost 2 bases to trimming and J lost 0 bases, with 14 bases between them. The CDR3 runs to 17 residues. CDR1 MGHRA and CDR2 YSYEKL come from the germline V gene. This CDR3 is CASSQPQGYFSNQPQHF. The DNA for the CDR3 is TGCGCCAGCAGCCAACCCCAGGGTTATTTTAGCAATCAGCCCCAGCATTTT.

The chain recombines TRBV7-9 with TRBJ1-4; no definite D call. From germline, CDR1 is SEHNR and CDR2 FQNEAQ (reference sequence). The CDR3 totals 14 residues. The ends were cut back, 0 bases at V and 8 bases at J, with 10 bases in the middle. The CDR3 here is CASSLAWLGEKLFF. Here the CDR3 DNA reads TGTGCCAGCAGCTTAGCGTGGCTCGGGGAAAAACTGTTTTTT.

This chain links TRBV19 with TRBJ2-3; D is possibly TRBD2 (6 bases). Trimming pared 6 bases from V and 4 bases from J, leaving 14 bases between. Germline V gene data show CDR1 as LNHDA and CDR2 as SQIVND (reference sequence). The CDR3 extends over 14 amino acids. CDR3 sequence (DNA): TGTGCCAGTAGGTTAAGGGCGGGACCAGATACGCAGTATTTT. Amino acids: CASRLRAGPDTQYF. The variable domain in full, with the rest retrieved from reference TRBV19 and TRBJ2-3, is DGGITQSPKYLFRKEGQNVTLSCEQNLNHDAMYWYRQDPGQGLRLIYYSQIVNDFQKGDIAEGYSVSREKKESFPLTVTSAQKNPTAFYLCASRLRAGPDTQYFGPGTRLTVL.